A selection of T cell receptor beta chains follows, all from one sample in a study of a mutant IDH1 vaccine in newly diagnosed glioma. No antigen is known for these receptors. Repertoires were generated with immunoSEQ multiplex PCR, while TCRdb's copy carries only in-frame clones and drops some. The sample lists 20,000 or so clones; more than 70% were seen once. This material consisted of PBMCs, taken from a glioma patient whose treatment included an IDH1 peptide vaccine. These receptors were collected from a man aged 40-49 years with glioma. The CDR3 runs from the conserved cysteine through the conserved F or W. The order of the fields is V gene, D gene, CDR3 length, J gene, clone size, CDR3 DNA, CDR3 protein. D genes are given only for firm matches. Rows may omit the clone size; those that give it use once, few, many or a size class.

>TRBV7-2|NA|15|TRBJ1-4|NA
TGTGCCAGCAGCTTCAACCAGGGAATGAATGAAAAACTGTTTTTT
CASSFNQGMNEKLFF
>TRBV19|NA|15|TRBJ1-2|NA
TGTGCCAGTAGTACTCTGGTTGAGGCCCCCTATGGCTACACCTTC
CASSTLVEAPYGYTF
>TRBV7-9|NA|16|TRBJ2-5|NA
TGTGCCAGCAGCTCCGAAACCCACAGTCCGGGGGAGACCCAGTACTTC
CASSSETHSPGETQYF
>TRBV4-3|NA|15|TRBJ2-3|NA
TGCGCCAGCAGCCAAGATTCGGGGACTCTACGTGTTGAGTATTTT
CASSQDSGTLRVEYF
>TRBV14|NA|16|TRBJ2-1|NA
TGTGCCAGCAGCCAGTTAGGGGGGAGCTCCTACAATGAGCAGTTCTTC
CASSQLGGSSYNEQFF
>TRBV6-1|NA|13|TRBJ2-3|NA
TGTGCCAGCACCCCTGGGGTTACAGATACGCAGTATTTT
CASTPGVTDTQYF
>TRBV4-2|TRBD2|16|TRBJ2-1|NA
TGTGCCAGCAGCCAAGTTCTGGGTCTAGCGGGAGCTGAGCAGTTCTTC
CASSQVLGLAGAEQFF
>TRBV7-2|TRBD2|15|TRBJ2-2|NA
TGTGCCAGCAGTCCCATGGGGAGGGCCACCGGGGAGCTGTTTTTT
CASSPMGRATGELFF
>TRBV6-5|NA|14|TRBJ2-1|NA
TGTGCCAGCAGTTTCACCAGCTCCTACAATGAGCAGTTCTTC
CASSFTSSYNEQFF
>TRBV6-6|TRBD1|15|TRBJ1-1|NA
TGTGCCAGCGTCTCCGGACAGGGGACCCCTAGGGGGGCTTTCTTT
CASVSGQGTPRGAFF
>TRBV10-1|NA|17|TRBJ2-7|once
TGCGCCAGCAGTGAGTTGGAACAGGGGACTCTTTACTACGAGCAGTACTTC
CASSELEQGTLYYEQYF
>TRBV19|NA|15|TRBJ2-1|NA
TGTGCCAGTAGTATAGGAACAGGGGACTACGATGAGCAGTTCTTC
CASSIGTGDYDEQFF
>TRBV7-3|NA|13|TRBJ1-1|NA
TGTGCCAGCAGCTTAGGCGATAACACTGAAGCTTTCTTT
CASSLGDNTEAFF
>TRBV7-2|NA|16|TRBJ2-1|NA
TGTGCCAGCAGCTTAGTCGGGACGGGCAGCTACAATGAGCAGTTCTTC
CASSLVGTGSYNEQFF
>TRBV28|NA|13|TRBJ2-5|NA
TGTGCCAGCGGGGAAGACAACCAAGAGACCCAGTACTTC
CASGEDNQETQYF
>TRBV7-2|TRBD1|14|TRBJ2-7|NA
TGTGCCAGCAGTCAACACAGGGGTGGATACGAGCAGTACTTC
CASSQHRGGYEQYF
>TRBV28|NA|14|TRBJ1-5|NA
TGTGCCAGCAGTTTGGGGGGTGGTAGTCGGCCCCAGCATTTT
CASSLGGGSRPQHF
>TRBV25-1|NA|16|TRBJ1-4|once
TGTGCCAGCAGTTCCGCATGGGACGGAAATAATGAAAAACTGTTTTTT
CASSSAWDGNNEKLFF
>TRBV14|TRBD2|15|TRBJ2-7|NA
TGTGCCAGCAGCCAAGGGACTAGCGGGAGTCGGGAGCAGTACTTC
CASSQGTSGSREQYF
>TRBV5-6|NA|13|TRBJ2-7|once
TGTGCCAGCAGCTTGTCATTCCCCGGTGAGCAGTACTTC
CASSLSFPGEQYF
>TRBV4-3|TRBD1|15|TRBJ2-5|NA
TGCGCCAGCAGCGATCGCACAGGGGGCGCGGAGACCCAGTACTTC
CASSDRTGGAETQYF
>TRBV4-1|TRBD1|13|TRBJ2-1|NA
TGCGCCAGCAGCCTCGGACAGGCCAATGAGCAGTTCTTC
CASSLGQANEQFF
>TRBV9|TRBD1|15|TRBJ1-5|NA
TGTGCCAGCAGCCTCTCGGGACAGGGGGACCAGCCCCAGCATTTT
CASSLSGQGDQPQHF